This T cell receptor beta chain is from a study of OX40 agonist ivuxolimab in advanced cancers. This CDR3 is 13 amino acids long. Germline-derived CDR1 and CDR2 are WNHNN and SYGVQD (reference sequence). Deletions cut 3 bases from V and 8 bases from J, with 11 bases between. Details on this clone: Its specificity is unknown.

Repertoires were generated with immunoSEQ multiplex PCR, while TCRdb's copy carries only in-frame clones and drops some. The table shows several thousand clones, with roughly 70% occurring only once. Points from the study as a whole: CD8+ T cells were the subset that, on average, had more expanded clones than CD4+. A proportion of nonresponders additionally exhibited low normalized T-cell clonal expansion.

This chain links TRBV10-1 with TRBJ2-1, with unresolved D. The TCR sequence derives from an adult with an advanced solid tumor such as melanoma, head and neck, liver or kidney cancer. The material was CD4+ or CD8+ T cells sorted from blood, obtained in a trial of the OX40 agonist ivuxolimab. CDR3 region: CASSDPPGDEQFF. The CDR3 DNA sequence: TGCGCCAGCAGTGATCCTCCAGGCGATGAGCAGTTCTTC.